The 2 T cell receptor beta chains below come from one sample, sequenced in a study of T cells in Graves' hyperthyroidism and ophthalmopathy. RNA transcripts yielded amplified TCR beta CDR3 regions. First-round RT-PCR targeting the TCR CDR3 was performed with the HTBI primer set. Using its own MiXCR run on the multiplex PCR reads, TCRdb lists one record per CDR3 protein. The table lists under 350,000 distinct CDR3 sequences, roughly 23% of them singletons. The sequencing sample was made of blood. The receptors shown here come from a woman aged 45-60 years with Graves' hyperthyroidism.

This clonotype came up a few times. The chain links TRBV10-3 to TRBJ1-1; tentatively, D is TRBD1 (6 bases). The CDR3 consists of 11 residues. With 7 bases removed from V and 8 bases from J, the gap between germline ends came to 11 bases. Germline-derived CDR1 and CDR2 are ENHRY and SYGVKD. Here the CDR3 reads CAIMQGPEAFF. The CDR3 DNA follows: TGTGCCATCATGCAGGGGCCCGAAGCTTTCTTT.

The chain couples TRBV19 to TRBJ2-7; unclear D gene. Germline CDR1 is LNHDA and CDR2 is SQIVND (reference sequence). This CDR3 has 13 amino acids. V was shortened by 4 bases and J by 4 bases, with 11 bases between the two germline ends. This CDR3 reads CASSTPRNYEQYF. The CDR3 coding sequence is TGTGCCAGTAGTACACCGCGAAATTACGAGCAGTACTTC.